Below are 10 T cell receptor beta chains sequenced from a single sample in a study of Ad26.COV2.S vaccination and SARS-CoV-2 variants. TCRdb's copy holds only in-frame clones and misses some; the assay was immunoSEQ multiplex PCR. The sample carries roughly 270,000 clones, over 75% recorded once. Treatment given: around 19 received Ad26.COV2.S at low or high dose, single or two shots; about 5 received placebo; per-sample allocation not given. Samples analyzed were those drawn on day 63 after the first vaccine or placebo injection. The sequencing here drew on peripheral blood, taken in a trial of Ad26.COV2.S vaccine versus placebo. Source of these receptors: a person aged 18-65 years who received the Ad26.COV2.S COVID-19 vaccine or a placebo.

The CDR3 reads CASTSKRGVQETQYF. CDR3 sequence (DNA): TGTGCCAGCACCTCAAAGCGGGGGGTACAAGAGACCCAGTACTTC. The V gene is TRBV7-8, the J gene TRBJ2-5, with 9 bases fitting TRBD2. Per germline, CDR1 SGHVS and CDR2 FQNEAQ. This CDR3 comprises 15 residues. The J segment lost 2 bases and the V segment lost 7 bases, leaving 8 bases of the junction unmatched. The whole variable domain, filled in from reference TRBV7-8 and TRBJ2-5, reads GAGVSQSPRYKVAKRGQDVALRCDPISGHVSLFWYQQALGQGPEFLTYFQNEAQLDKSGLPSDRFFAERPEGSVSTLKIQRTQQEDSAVYLCASTSKRGVQETQYFGPGTRLLVL.

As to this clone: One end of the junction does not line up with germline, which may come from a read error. This CDR3 is CASSRDVLSVGEQFF. CDR3 nucleotide sequence: TGTGCTAGCAGCCGGGACGTACTCTCCGTAGGTGAGCAGTTCTTC. The V and J genes are TRBV7-7 and TRBJ2-1; D may correspond to TRBD1 or TRBD2 (5 bases each). CDR1 is SSHAT, CDR2 FNYEAQ, per germline (reference sequence). The CDR3 is 15 residues long.

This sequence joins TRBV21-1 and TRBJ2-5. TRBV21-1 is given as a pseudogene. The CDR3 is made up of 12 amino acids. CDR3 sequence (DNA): TGTGCCAGCAGGATTATTCAAGAGACCCAGTACTTC. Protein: CASRIIQETQYF.

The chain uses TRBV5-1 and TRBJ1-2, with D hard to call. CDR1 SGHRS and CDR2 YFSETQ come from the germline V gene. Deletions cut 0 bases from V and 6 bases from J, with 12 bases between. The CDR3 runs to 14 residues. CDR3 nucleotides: TGCGCCAGCAGCTTGGGTAAGACCCGAGATGGCTACACCTTC. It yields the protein CASSLGKTRDGYTF.

The CDR3 region has the DNA TGTGCCAGCAGCCCGAGGGTAGTCACTGAAGCTTTCTTT. Its translation: CASSPRVVTEAFF. The V gene is TRBV7-9, the J gene TRBJ1-1; D unresolved. V dropped 5 bases and J dropped 4 bases, with 11 bases sitting between them. The CDR3 has 13 amino acids. Germline CDR1 is SEHNR and CDR2 is FQNEAQ (reference sequence). Complete variable domain (other parts from reference TRBV7-9 and TRBJ1-1): DTGVSQNPRHKITKRGQNVTFRCDPISEHNRLYWYRQTLGQGPEFLTYFQNEAQLEKSRLLSDRFSAERPKGSFSTLEIQRTEQGDSAMYLCASSPRVVTEAFFGQGTRLTVV.

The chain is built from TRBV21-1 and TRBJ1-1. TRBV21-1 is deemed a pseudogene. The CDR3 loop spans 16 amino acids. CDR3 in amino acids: CASSEGREEMNTEAFF. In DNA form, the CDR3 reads TGTGCCAGCAGCGAGGGGCGAGAGGAAATGAACACTGAAGCTTTCTTT.

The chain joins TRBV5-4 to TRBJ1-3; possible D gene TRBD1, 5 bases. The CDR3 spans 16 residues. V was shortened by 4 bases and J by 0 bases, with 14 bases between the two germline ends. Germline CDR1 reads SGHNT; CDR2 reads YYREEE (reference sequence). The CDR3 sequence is CASSLDSAFSGNTIYF. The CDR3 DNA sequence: TGTGCCAGCAGCCTAGACAGCGCCTTCTCTGGAAACACCATATATTTT.

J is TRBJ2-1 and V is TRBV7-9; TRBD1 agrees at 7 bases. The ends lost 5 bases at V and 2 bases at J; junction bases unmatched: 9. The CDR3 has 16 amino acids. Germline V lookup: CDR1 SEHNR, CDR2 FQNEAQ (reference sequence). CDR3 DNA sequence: TGTGCCAGCAGCCGTACAGGGGTCTCTCCCTACAATGAGCAGTTCTTC. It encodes CASSRTGVSPYNEQFF.

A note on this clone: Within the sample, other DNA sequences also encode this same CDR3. The CDR3 spells CASSLAQANYGYTF. Here the CDR3 DNA reads TGTGCCAGCAGCTTAGCGCAGGCTAACTATGGCTACACCTTC. V and J are TRBV7-2 and TRBJ1-2, with D unresolved. V was cut by 0 bases and J by 0 bases, with 5 bases left in between. CDR1 and CDR2 from the germline V gene are SGHTA and FQGNSA. The CDR3 has 14 residues.

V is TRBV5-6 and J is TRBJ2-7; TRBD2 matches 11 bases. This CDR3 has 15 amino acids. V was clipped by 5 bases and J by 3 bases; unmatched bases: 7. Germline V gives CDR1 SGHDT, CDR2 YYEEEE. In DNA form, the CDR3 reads TGTGCCAGCAGATCTACTAGCGGGAGATACTACGAGCAGTACTTC. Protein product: CASRSTSGRYYEQYF.